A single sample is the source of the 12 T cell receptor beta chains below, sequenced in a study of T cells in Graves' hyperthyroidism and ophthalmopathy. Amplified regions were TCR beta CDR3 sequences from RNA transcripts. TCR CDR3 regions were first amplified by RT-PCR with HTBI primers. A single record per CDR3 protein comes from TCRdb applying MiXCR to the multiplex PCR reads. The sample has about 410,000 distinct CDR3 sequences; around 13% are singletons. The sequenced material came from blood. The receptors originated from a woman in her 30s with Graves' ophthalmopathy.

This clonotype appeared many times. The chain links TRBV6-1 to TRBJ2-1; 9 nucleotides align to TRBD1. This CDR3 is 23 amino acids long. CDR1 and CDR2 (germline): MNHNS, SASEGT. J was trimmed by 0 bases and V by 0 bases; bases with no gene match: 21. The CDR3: CASSEALQWVTGGNRSSYNEQFF. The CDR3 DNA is TGTGCCAGCAGTGAAGCGCTACAGTGGGTCACAGGGGGCAACCGGAGCTCCTACAATGAGCAGTTCTTC.

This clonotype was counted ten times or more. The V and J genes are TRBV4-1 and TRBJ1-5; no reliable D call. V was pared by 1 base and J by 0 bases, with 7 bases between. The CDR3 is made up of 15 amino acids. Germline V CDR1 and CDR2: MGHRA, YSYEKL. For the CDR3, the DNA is TGCGCCAGCAGCCAAGGGATGACTAGCAATCAGCCCCAGCATTTT. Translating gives CASSQGMTSNQPQHF.

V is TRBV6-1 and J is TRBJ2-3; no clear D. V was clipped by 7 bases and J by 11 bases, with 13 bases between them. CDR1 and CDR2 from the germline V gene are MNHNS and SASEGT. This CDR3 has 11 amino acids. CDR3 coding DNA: TGTGCCAGCATGACTTCAGGAAGGCAGTATTTT. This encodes CASMTSGRQYF.

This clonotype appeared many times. CDR3 coding DNA: TGTGCCAGCAGTTTATCGGGGACAGGGGTTTACTATGGCTACACCTTC. It codes for CASSLSGTGVYYGYTF. This rearrangement joins TRBV28 to TRBJ1-2; 10 nucleotides match TRBD1. Trimming cost V 1 base and J 3 bases; bases outside gene matches: 5. This CDR3 region has 16 residues. Germline CDR1 MDHEN, CDR2 SYDVKM.

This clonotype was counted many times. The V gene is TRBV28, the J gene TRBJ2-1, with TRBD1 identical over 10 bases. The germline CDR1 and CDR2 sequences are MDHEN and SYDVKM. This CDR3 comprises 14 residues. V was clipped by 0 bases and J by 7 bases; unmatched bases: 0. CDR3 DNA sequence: TGTGCCAGCAGTTTATGGGGACAGGGGAATGAGCAGTTCTTC. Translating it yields CASSLWGQGNEQFF.

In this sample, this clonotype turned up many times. For the CDR3, the DNA is TGTGCCAGCAGCTTCGGGACCCTGACCACCGGGGAGCTGTTTTTT. This sequence encodes CASSFGTLTTGELFF. V and J are TRBV7-3 and TRBJ2-2; perhaps D is TRBD1 or TRBD2 (5 bases each). The CDR3 is 15 residues long. The V gene lost 3 bases and the J gene lost 4 bases, with 12 bases spanning the gap. The germline V gene encodes CDR1 SGHTA and CDR2 FQGTGA.

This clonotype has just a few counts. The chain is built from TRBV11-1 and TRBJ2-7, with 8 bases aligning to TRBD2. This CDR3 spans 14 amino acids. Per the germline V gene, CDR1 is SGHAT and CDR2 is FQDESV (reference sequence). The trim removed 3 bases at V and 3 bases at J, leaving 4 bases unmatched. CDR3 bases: TGTGCCAGCAGCTTCGGGGGGACTAGCTACGAGCAGTACTTC. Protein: CASSFGGTSYEQYF.

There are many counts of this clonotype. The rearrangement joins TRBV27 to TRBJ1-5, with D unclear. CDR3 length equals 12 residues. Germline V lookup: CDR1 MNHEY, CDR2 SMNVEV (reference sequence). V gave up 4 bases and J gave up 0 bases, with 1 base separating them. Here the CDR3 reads CASSYSNQPQHF. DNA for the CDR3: TGTGCCAGCAGTTATAGCAATCAGCCCCAGCATTTT.

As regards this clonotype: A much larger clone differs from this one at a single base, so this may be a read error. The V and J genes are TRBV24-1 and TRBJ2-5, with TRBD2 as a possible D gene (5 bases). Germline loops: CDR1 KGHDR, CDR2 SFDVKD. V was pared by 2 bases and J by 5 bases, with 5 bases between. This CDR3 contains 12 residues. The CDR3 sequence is CATSDSGETQYF. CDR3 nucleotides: TGTGCCACCAGTGATTCGGGGGAGACCCAGTACTTC.

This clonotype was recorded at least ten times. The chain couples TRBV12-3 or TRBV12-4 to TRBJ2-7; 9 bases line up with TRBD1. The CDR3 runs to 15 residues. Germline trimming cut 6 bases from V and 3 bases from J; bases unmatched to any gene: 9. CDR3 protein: CASSENTGGGYEQYF. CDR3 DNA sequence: TGTGCCAGCAGCGAAAATACAGGGGGCGGCTACGAGCAGTACTTC.

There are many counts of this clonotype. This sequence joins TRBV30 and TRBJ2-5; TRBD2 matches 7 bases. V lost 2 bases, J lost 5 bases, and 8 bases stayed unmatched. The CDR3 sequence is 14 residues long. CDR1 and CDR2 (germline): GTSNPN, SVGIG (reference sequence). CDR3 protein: CAWSRPWGGETQYF. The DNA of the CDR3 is TGTGCCTGGAGTCGGCCATGGGGGGGGGAGACCCAGTACTTC.

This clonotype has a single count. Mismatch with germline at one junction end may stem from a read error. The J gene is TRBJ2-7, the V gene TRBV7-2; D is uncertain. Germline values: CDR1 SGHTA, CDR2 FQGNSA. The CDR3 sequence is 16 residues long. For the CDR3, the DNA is TGTGCCAGCAGCGACCGGGCCACAAGGGTCTCCTACGAGCAGGACTTC. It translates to CASSDRATRVSYEQDF.